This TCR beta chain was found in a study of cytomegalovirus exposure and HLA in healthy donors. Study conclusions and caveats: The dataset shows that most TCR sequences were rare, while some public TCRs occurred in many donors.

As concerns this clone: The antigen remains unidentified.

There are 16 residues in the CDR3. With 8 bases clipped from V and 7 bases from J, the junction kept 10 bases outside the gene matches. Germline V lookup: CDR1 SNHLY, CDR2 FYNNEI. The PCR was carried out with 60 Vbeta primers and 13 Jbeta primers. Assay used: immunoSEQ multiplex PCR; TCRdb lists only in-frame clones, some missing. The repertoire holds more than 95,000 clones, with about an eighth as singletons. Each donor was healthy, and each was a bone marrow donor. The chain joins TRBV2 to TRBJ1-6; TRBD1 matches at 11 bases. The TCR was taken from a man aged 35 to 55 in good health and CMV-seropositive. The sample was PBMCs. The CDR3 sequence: CASQEEGQGGNSPLHF. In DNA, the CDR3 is TGTGCCAGCCAAGAAGAGGGACAGGGGGGCAATTCACCCCTCCACTTT.